This T cell receptor (beta chain) emerged from a study of T cells after yellow fever vaccination. The study's findings and limits: Abundant clonotypes from the bulk population could contaminate FACS-sorted repertoires. After the booster, approximately 96% of CD4 and roughly nine tenths of CD8 primary-response clones were re-detected. Peaking faster, on day 5 versus 15, the secondary response was nonetheless weaker.

Germline-derived CDR1 and CDR2 are SEHNR and FQNEAQ (reference sequence). The CDR3 contains 13 residues. V gave up 4 bases and J gave up 1 base, with 7 bases separating them. This clonotype turned up a few times. UMIs were added to TCR cDNA along with a universal primer site when it was made by 5'RACE template switching. TCRdb reprocessed the 5' RACE reads with MiXCR, giving one entry per CDR3 protein. The sample shows about 58,000 distinct CDR3 sequences, approximately 6% of them seen only once. The receptor comes from a man between 18 and 35 years old who received the YFV17D yellow fever vaccine. Sequenced material: PBMCs, either bulk or a sorted T-cell subset (CD4+, CD8+, memory, or dextramer-sorted; not recorded which), taken on the day of the yellow fever booster vaccination. This rearrangement joins TRBV7-9 to TRBJ1-1; no clear D. The CDR3 DNA sequence: TGTGCCAGCAGCTCAGGCCCGAACACTGAAGCTTTCTTT. Amino acids: CASSSGPNTEAFF.